What follows are 17 T cell receptor beta chains derived from one specimen sequenced in a study of T-cell memory formation after mild COVID-19. TCRdb reprocessed the 5' RACE reads with MiXCR, giving one entry per CDR3 protein. Altogether around 300,000 distinct CDR3 sequences are present, roughly 13% being singletons, with the ten largest covering roughly 20%. The specimen sequenced was PBMCs or a T cell subset sorted from them (not recorded which). The receptors stem from a man aged 18 to 29 who had mild COVID-19 (a few samples of this study predate the infection). Cell type and time point are not known.

V is TRBV6-2 or TRBV6-3 and J is TRBJ2-5; D unresolved. This CDR3 region has 13 residues. Germline V gives CDR1 MNHEY, CDR2 SVGEGT. Trimming removed 8 bases at V and 1 base at J, with 11 bases between. CDR3 protein: CASLYSPQETQYF. CDR3 bases: TGTGCCAGCCTCTACAGCCCCCAAGAGACCCAGTACTTC.

The sample holds many counts of this clonotype. J is TRBJ2-1 and V is TRBV7-9; D is perhaps TRBD1 (6 bases). Trimming stripped 3 bases from V and 5 bases from J, with 14 bases between. This CDR3 comprises 15 residues. Germline CDR1 SEHNR, CDR2 FQNEAQ (reference sequence). CDR3 coding DNA: TGTGCCAGCAGCTTTGTGGGGGCCGGGGACAATGAGCAGTTCTTC. This gives the protein CASSFVGAGDNEQFF.

The table lists this clonotype with a few counts. The chain combines TRBV19 with TRBJ1-6; no clear D. The CDR3 has 15 residues. V lost 4 bases, J lost 2 bases, and 9 bases lay in between. Germline V gene lookup returns CDR1 LNHDA and CDR2 SQIVND (reference sequence). CDR3 sequence reads: CASSTTGTYNSPLHF. DNA for the CDR3: TGTGCCAGTAGTACCACCGGGACCTATAATTCACCCCTCCACTTT.

This clonotype appeared a few times. The chain employs TRBV10-3 and TRBJ2-5; the match to TRBD1 covers 12 bases. J gave up 5 bases and V 5 bases, and 6 bases lay outside the gene matches. CDR3 length equals 15 residues. In germline, CDR1 is ENHRY, CDR2 SYGVKD. The CDR3: CAISPGTGGAETQYF. CDR3 bases: TGTGCCATCAGTCCCGGGACAGGGGGCGCGGAGACCCAGTACTTC.

This clonotype was found a few times. J is TRBJ1-2 and V is TRBV5-1; D may be TRBD1 (5 bases). V lost 0 bases and J 6 bases, leaving 6 bases between the germline ends. This CDR3 has 12 residues. CDR1 is SGHRS and CDR2 is YFSETQ in the germline V gene. The CDR3 nucleotides are TGCGCCAGCAGCTTGGGACAGAATGGCTACACCTTC. Translation gives CASSLGQNGYTF. Based on the CDR3 plus reference TRBV5-1 and TRBJ1-2, the full variable domain is KAGVTQTPRYLIKTRGQQVTLSCSPISGHRSVSWYQQTPGQGLQFLFEYFSETQRNKGNFPGRFSGRQFSNSRSEMNVSTLELGDSALYLCASSLGQNGYTFGSGTRLTVV.

In this sample, this clonotype turned up a few times. The chain has TRBV24-1 and TRBJ2-3; D possibly matches TRBD1 or TRBD2 (5 bases each). The CDR3 is 14 amino acids. V was clipped by 2 bases and J by 0 bases, with 5 bases between them. Germline V gene lookup returns CDR1 KGHDR and CDR2 SFDVKD. The CDR3 sequence is CATSDWDSTDTQYF. The CDR3 DNA follows: TGTGCCACCAGTGATTGGGACAGCACAGATACGCAGTATTTT.

This clonotype appeared a few times. The rearrangement links TRBV5-1 to TRBJ2-3; D is unresolved. V lost 4 bases to trimming and J lost 6 bases, with 9 bases between them. This CDR3 contains 12 residues. CDR1 SGHRS and CDR2 YFSETQ come from the germline V gene. CDR3 DNA sequence: TGCGCCAGCAGCACCCCGAAGGATACGCAGTATTTT. Translation: CASSTPKDTQYF.

The chain combines TRBV24-1 with TRBJ2-5; TRBD1 matches at 7 bases. The CDR3 consists of 15 residues. With V trimmed by 2 bases and J by 4 bases, 6 bases remained unmatched. From germline, CDR1 is KGHDR and CDR2 SFDVKD. CDR3 sequence: CATSDSEGAGETQYF. CDR3 nucleotides: TGTGCCACCAGTGATTCTGAGGGGGCGGGAGAGACCCAGTACTTC.

V usage is TRBV16 and J usage is TRBJ2-7, with TRBD2 as a possible D gene (5 bases). Trimming stripped 2 bases from V and 11 bases from J, with 7 bases between. Germline V gene lookup returns CDR1 KGHSY and CDR2 FQNENV. There are 10 residues in the CDR3. CDR3 residues: CASSQHGEYV. CDR3 sequence (DNA): TGTGCCAGCAGCCAACACGGGGAGTACGTC.

There are a few counts of this clonotype. The chain's CDR3 is CASSLSTGQAQPQHF. CDR3 DNA sequence: TGTGCCAGCAGTTTATCCACCGGACAGGCGCAGCCCCAGCATTTT. The rearrangement joins TRBV12-3 or TRBV12-4 to TRBJ1-5; 7 bases are a match to TRBD1. Losses at the gene ends were 2 bases for V and 7 bases for J; bases not matched to a gene: 8. This CDR3 spans 15 amino acids.

This clonotype was observed at least ten times. This chain links TRBV7-8 with TRBJ2-3; the D gene is possibly TRBD2 (5 bases). The CDR3 has 13 amino acids. CDR1 is SGHVS, CDR2 FQNEAQ, per germline. V gave up 2 bases and J gave up 6 bases, with 9 bases separating them. This CDR3 reads CASSLIARDTQYF. Written as DNA, the CDR3 is TGTGCCAGCAGCTTAATAGCGCGGGATACGCAGTATTTT.

The gene calls are TRBV4-1 and TRBJ2-1; TRBD2 agrees at 9 bases. The CDR3 consists of 18 residues. The germline V gene encodes CDR1 MGHRA and CDR2 YSYEKL. V lost 0 bases to trimming and J lost 1 base; unmatched junction nucleotides: 7. The CDR3 bases are TGCGCCAGCAGCCAAGAGGACCCTAGCGGGGATTCCTACAATGAGCAGTTCTTC. This gives the protein CASSQEDPSGDSYNEQFF.

Ten or more counts support this clonotype. V is TRBV7-3 and J is TRBJ2-3, with D possibly TRBD2 on 6 matching bases. Germline V CDR1 and CDR2: SGHTA, FQGTGA. V was trimmed by 2 bases and J by 3 bases, leaving 15 bases between them. The CDR3 spans 16 residues. CDR3 protein: CASSLGGAGSTDTQYF. CDR3 in DNA: TGTGCCAGCAGCTTAGGTGGGGCGGGGAGTACAGATACGCAGTATTTT. Supplemented by reference TRBV7-3 and TRBJ2-3, the full variable domain reads GAGVSQTPSNKVTEKGKYVELRCDPISGHTALYWYRQSLGQGPEFLIYFQGTGAADDSGLPNDRFFAVRPEGSVSTLKIQRTERGDSAVYLCASSLGGAGSTDTQYFGPGTRLTVL.

Many counts were recorded for this clonotype. The chain links TRBV5-1 to TRBJ2-3; possibly TRBD2 for D (6 bases). Germline loops: CDR1 SGHRS, CDR2 YFSETQ. The V gene lost 0 bases and the J gene lost 0 bases, with 8 bases spanning the gap. The CDR3 has 15 residues. DNA of the CDR3: TGCGCCAGCAGCTTGGACGCGGGGAGCACAGATACGCAGTATTTT. This sequence encodes CASSLDAGSTDTQYF.

This clonotype was seen only a few times. The rearrangement links TRBV6-2 or TRBV6-3 to TRBJ2-1; 8 positions agree with TRBD2. The CDR3 spans 15 residues. Germline CDR1 and CDR2: MNHEY and SVGEGT. With V trimmed by 7 bases and J by 4 bases, 9 bases remained unmatched. The DNA of the CDR3 is TGTGCCAGCAAATCGAGGCGGGGGGCGTACAATGAGCAGTTCTTC. Translated: CASKSRRGAYNEQFF.

In this sample, this clonotype turned up many times. The rearrangement uses TRBV6-2 or TRBV6-3 and TRBJ1-5; 7 bases line up with TRBD1. The germline V gene encodes CDR1 MNHEY and CDR2 SVGEGT. The CDR3 loop spans 15 amino acids. V lost 5 bases to trimming and J lost 5 bases; unmatched junction nucleotides: 9. For the CDR3, the DNA is TGTGCCAGCAGTCCGGGACTCAGGGGGGATCAGCCCCAGCATTTT. Translating it yields CASSPGLRGDQPQHF.

The chain joins TRBV20-1 to TRBJ1-1; D unclear. There are 13 residues in the CDR3. The V end was cut by 6 bases, the J end by 4 bases, with 15 bases between. The germline V gene has CDR1 DFQATT and CDR2 SNEGSKA (reference sequence). CDR3 loop: CSARPGLRTEAFF. DNA of the CDR3: TGCAGTGCGAGACCCGGGCTGCGCACTGAAGCTTTCTTT.